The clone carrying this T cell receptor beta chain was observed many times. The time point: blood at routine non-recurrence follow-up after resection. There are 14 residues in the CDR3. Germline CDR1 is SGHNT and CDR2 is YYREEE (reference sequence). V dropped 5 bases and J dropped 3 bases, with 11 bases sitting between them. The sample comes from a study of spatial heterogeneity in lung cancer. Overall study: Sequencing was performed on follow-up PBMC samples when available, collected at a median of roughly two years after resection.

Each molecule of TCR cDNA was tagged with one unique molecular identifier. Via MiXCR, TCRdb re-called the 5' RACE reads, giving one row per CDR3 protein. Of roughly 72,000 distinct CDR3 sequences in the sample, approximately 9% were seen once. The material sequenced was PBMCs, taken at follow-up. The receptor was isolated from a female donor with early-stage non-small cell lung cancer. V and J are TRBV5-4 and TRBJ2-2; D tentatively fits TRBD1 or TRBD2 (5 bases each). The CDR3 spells CASRGEGDTGELFF. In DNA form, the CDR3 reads TGTGCCAGCAGGGGGGAAGGGGACACCGGGGAGCTGTTTTTT.